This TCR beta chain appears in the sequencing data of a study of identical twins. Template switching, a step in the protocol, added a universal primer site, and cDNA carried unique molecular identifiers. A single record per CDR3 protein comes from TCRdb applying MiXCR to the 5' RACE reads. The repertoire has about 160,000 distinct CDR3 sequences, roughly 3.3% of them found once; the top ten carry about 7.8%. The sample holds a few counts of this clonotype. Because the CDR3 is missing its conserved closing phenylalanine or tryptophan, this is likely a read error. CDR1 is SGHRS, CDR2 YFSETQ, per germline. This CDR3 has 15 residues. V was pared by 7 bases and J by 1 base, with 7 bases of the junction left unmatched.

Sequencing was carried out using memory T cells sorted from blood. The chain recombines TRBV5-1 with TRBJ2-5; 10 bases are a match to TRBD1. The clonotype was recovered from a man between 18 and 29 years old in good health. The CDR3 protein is CASDWTGGFQETQYL. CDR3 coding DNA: TGCGCCAGCGACTGGACAGGGGGATTCCAAGAGACCCAGTACTTA.